This passage covers 5 T cell receptor beta chains from one sample sequenced in a study of read filtering for tumor transcriptome and immune sequencing. From 400 to 450 ng of RNA, a library with molecular barcoded alpha/delta and beta/gamma adaptors was made. TCRdb recomputed calls from the reads with MiXCR, one row per CDR3 protein. Among roughly 130,000 distinct CDR3 sequences listed, roughly 13% were seen once. Input material: a population of CD138-negative cells sorted from bone marrow. The receptors were sampled from a donor over 35 with multiple myeloma.

This clonotype was counted between two and nine times. The gene calls are TRBV12-3 or TRBV12-4 and TRBJ2-5; 9 bases map to TRBD2. The V gene end was trimmed by 1 base and the J gene end by 5 bases; junction bases not matched to a gene: 8. The CDR3 consists of 16 residues. The CDR3 loop reads CASSLGATSGGETQYF. CDR3 DNA: TGTGCCAGCAGTTTAGGAGCGACTAGCGGCGGGGAGACCCAGTACTTC.

This clonotype has at least ten counts. The chain joins TRBV27 to TRBJ2-1, with 11 bases fitting TRBD2. V lost 3 bases and J lost 9; bases outside the gene matches: 13. The CDR3 is made up of 17 amino acids. Germline-derived CDR1 and CDR2 are MNHEY and SMNVEV (reference sequence). In DNA, the CDR3 is TGTGCCAGCAGTTTTTGGGCCCCACTAGCGGGAGTCGCTGAGCAGTTCTTC. Amino acids: CASSFWAPLAGVAEQFF.

The CDR3 sequence: CASSPTRGGSTYEQYF. CDR3 sequence (DNA): TGTGCCAGCAGCCCCACCCGAGGGGGGTCCACTTACGAGCAGTACTTC. V and J are TRBV7-2 and TRBJ2-7, with D possibly being TRBD1 or TRBD2 (6 bases each). V lost 5 bases to trimming and J lost 4 bases, with 21 bases between them. This CDR3 is 16 amino acids long. The germline V gene has CDR1 SGHTA and CDR2 FQGNSA.

The sample holds many counts of this clonotype. The genes are TRBV9 and TRBJ1-4; D is unresolved. The CDR3 is made up of 15 amino acids. CDR1 and CDR2 from the germline V gene are SGDLS and YYNGEE. Trimming removed 6 bases from V and 0 bases from J, with 12 bases in between. CDR3 nucleotides: TGTGCCAGCACCCCAACGGGAACAACTAATGAAAAACTGTTTTTT. This sequence encodes CASTPTGTTNEKLFF.

This clonotype was recorded at least ten times. V gene TRBV11-2 combines with J gene TRBJ1-5; tentatively, D is TRBD1 (6 bases). V lost 1 base to trimming and J lost 4 bases, with 11 bases between them. The CDR3 loop spans 15 amino acids. CDR1 SGHAT and CDR2 FQNNGV come from the germline V gene. The CDR3 reads CASSLGSRGNQPQHF. The CDR3 DNA is TGTGCCAGCAGCTTAGGGAGCAGGGGAAATCAGCCCCAGCATTTT. Complete variable domain (other parts from reference TRBV11-2 and TRBJ1-5): EAGVAQSPRYKIIEKRQSVAFWCNPISGHATLYWYQQILGQGPKLLIQFQNNGVVDDSQLPKDRFSAERLKGVDSTLKIQPAKLEDSAVYLCASSLGSRGNQPQHFGDGTRLSIL.